This T cell receptor beta chain was observed in a study of shared clonotypes between healthy human individuals. This CDR3 has 14 amino acids. Germline V gives CDR1 MDHEN, CDR2 SYDVKM. Trimming removed 5 bases from V and 5 bases from J, with 16 bases in between. Study findings and constraints: Among the subsets, naive ones generally showed larger estimated richness than memory ones.

CD8 cells regarded as naive lacked CD45RO, were positively chosen for CCR7, and omitted terminally differentiated effector memory CD45RA+ cells. Original processing notes: Because ImmunoSEQ provided only junction sequences with no quality scores, the filtering differed. The data were produced by immunoSEQ multiplex PCR, yet TCRdb's version contains in-frame clones alone and is incomplete. The V and J calls and clone size were taken over from that table, and D and trimming were inferred from the DNA. The data contain about 1,900,000 clones, approximately 94% of them singletons. In the case of this clone: No antigen is known for it.

This chain links TRBV28 with TRBJ2-7; D is perhaps TRBD2 (7 bases). Sequenced sample: naive CD8+ T cells sorted from blood. The source of this sequence is a young man in good health. The CDR3 reads CASSTREGVNEQYF. The CDR3 DNA sequence: TGTGCCAGCAGTACCAGGGAGGGGGTAAACGAGCAGTACTTC.